This TCR beta chain was sequenced during a study of shared clonotypes between healthy human individuals. Background on the study: Each donor's CD4 naive and CD4 memory cells filled three plates apiece, CD8 naive two, and CD8 memory one.

Only CD45RO-negative cells positively selected for CCR7 counted as naive CD8 cells, so terminally differentiated effector memory CD45RA+ cells were excluded. There were no recent acute infections or vaccinations among the donors, who were healthy HIV-negative adults. Using immunoSEQ multiplex PCR, the repertoire was profiled, and TCRdb retains in-frame clones only, with some absent. The sample gives millions of clones, less than 95% of which show up once; around 1.1% is in the top ten. Trimming removed 4 bases from V and 9 bases from J, with 20 bases in between. Germline V gives CDR1 SGHNT, CDR2 YYREEE (reference sequence). The CDR3 totals 15 residues.

The clonotype was recovered from a young man in good health. The specimen was naive CD8+ T cells sorted from blood. This chain uses TRBV5-4 with TRBJ2-1, with a possible D match to TRBD2 (6 bases). The CDR3 here is CASSPEGNSGFEQFF. The CDR3 DNA reads as TGTGCCAGCAGCCCGGAGGGGAATTCCGGCTTTGAGCAGTTCTTC. Full variable domain (remainder filled in from reference TRBV5-4 and TRBJ2-1): ETGVTQSPTHLIKTRGQQVTLRCSSQSGHNTVSWYQQALGQGPQFIFQYYREEENGRGNFPPRFSGLQFPNYSSELNVNALELDDSALYLCASSPEGNSGFEQFFGPGTRLTVL.